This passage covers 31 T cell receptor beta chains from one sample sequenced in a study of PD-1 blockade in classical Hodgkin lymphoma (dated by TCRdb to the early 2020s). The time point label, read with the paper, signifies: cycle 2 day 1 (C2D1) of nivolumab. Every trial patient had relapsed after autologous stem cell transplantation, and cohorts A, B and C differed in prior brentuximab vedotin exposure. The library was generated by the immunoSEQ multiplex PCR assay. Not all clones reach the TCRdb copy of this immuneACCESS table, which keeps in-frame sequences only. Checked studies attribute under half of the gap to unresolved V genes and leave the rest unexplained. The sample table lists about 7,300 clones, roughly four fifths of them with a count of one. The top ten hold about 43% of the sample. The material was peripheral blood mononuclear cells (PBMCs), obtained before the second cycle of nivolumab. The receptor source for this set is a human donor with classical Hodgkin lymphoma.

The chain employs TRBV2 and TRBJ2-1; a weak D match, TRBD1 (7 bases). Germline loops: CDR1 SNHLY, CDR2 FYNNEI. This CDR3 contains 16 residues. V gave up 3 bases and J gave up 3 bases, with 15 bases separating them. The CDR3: CASSEGGQWVYNEQFF. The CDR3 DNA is TGTGCCAGCAGTGAGGGGGGACAGTGGGTCTACAATGAGCAGTTCTTC.

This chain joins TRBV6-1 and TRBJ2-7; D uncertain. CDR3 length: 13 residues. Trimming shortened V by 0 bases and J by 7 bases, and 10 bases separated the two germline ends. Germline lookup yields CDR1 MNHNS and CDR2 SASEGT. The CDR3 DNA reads TGTGCCAGCAGTGAAGCTGGGCGAAGGGAGCAGTACTTC. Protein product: CASSEAGRREQYF.

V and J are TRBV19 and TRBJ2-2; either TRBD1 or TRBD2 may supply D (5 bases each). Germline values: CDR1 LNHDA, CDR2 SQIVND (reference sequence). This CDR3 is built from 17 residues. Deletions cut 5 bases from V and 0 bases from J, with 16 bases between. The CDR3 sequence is CASSATQGRSNTGELFF. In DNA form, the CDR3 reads TGTGCCAGTAGTGCCACCCAGGGACGGTCGAACACCGGGGAGCTGTTTTTT.

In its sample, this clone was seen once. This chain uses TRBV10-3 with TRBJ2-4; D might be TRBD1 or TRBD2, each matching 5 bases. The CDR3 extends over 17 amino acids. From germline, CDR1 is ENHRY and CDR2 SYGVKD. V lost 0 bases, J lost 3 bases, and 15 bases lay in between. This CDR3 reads CAISESFAGSVKNIQYF. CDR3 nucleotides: TGTGCCATCAGTGAGTCGTTCGCAGGGAGTGTCAAAAACATTCAGTACTTC.

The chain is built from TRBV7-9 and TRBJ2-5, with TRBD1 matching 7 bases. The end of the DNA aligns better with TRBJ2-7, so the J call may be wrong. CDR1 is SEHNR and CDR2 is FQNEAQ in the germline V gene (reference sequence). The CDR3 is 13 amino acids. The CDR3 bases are TGTGCCAGCAGCAACCGGGACAGTACCGAGCAGTACTTC. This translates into CASSNRDSTEQYF.

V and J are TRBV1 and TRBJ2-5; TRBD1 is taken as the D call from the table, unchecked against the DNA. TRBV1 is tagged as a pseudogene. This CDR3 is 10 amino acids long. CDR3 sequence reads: CTSSQGTGDF. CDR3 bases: TGCACCAGCAGCCAAGGGACAGGGGACTTC.

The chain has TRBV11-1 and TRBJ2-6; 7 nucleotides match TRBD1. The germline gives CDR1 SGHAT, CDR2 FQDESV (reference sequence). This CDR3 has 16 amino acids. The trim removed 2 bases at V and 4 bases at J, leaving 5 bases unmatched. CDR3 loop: CASSLRRTGGANVLTF. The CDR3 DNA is TGTGCCAGCAGCTTACGTAGGACAGGCGGGGCCAACGTCCTGACTTTC.

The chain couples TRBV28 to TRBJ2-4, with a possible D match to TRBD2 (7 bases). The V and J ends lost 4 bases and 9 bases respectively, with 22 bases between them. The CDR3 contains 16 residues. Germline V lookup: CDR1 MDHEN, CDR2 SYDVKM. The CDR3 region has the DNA TGTGCCAGCAGTTCCCTAGCGGATGGGGGCAGGGTCATTCAGTACTTC. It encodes CASSSLADGGRVIQYF. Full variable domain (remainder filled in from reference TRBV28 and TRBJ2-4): DVKVTQSSRYLVKRTGEKVFLECVQDMDHENMFWYRQDPGLGLRLIYFSYDVKMKEKGDIPEGYSVSREKKERFSLILESASTNQTSMYLCASSSLADGGRVIQYFGAGTRLSVL.

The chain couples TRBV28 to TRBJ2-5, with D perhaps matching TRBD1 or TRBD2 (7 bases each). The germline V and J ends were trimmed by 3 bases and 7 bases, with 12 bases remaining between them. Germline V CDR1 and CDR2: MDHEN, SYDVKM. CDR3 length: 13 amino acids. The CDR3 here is CASSFDREGTQYF. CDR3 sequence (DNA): TGTGCCAGCAGTTTTGACAGGGAGGGGACCCAGTACTTC.

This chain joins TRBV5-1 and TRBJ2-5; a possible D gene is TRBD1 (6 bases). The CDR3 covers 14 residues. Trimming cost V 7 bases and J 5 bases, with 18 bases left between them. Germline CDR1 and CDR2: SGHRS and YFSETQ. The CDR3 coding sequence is TGCGCCAGCCAACCACAGGGACCCCGCGAGACCCAGTACTTC. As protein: CASQPQGPRETQYF.

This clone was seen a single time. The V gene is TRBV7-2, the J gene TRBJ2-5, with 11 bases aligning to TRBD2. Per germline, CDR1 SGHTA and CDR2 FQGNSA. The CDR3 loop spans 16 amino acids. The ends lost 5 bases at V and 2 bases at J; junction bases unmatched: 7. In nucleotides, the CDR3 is TGTGCCAGCAGCGTCTCCGGGACTAGCGGACAAGAGACCCAGTACTTC. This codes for CASSVSGTSGQETQYF.

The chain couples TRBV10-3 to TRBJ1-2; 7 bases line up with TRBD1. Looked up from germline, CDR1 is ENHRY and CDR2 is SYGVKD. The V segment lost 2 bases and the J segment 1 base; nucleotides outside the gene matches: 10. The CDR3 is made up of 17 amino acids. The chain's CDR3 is CAISEEGAKVVNYGYTF. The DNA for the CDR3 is TGTGCCATCAGTGAGGAGGGGGCGAAGGTAGTTAACTATGGCTACACCTTC.

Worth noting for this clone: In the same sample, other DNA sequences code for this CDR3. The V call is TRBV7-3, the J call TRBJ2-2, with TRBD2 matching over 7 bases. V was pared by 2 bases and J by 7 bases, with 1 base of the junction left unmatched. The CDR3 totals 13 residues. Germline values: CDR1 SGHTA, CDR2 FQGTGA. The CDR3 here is CASSLSGGGELFF. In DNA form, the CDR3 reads TGTGCCAGCAGCTTATCGGGGGGCGGGGAGCTGTTTTTT.

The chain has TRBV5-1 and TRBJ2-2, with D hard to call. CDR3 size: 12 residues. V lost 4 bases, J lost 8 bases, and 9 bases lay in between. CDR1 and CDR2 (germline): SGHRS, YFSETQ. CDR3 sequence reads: CASSPGVGELFF. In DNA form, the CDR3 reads TGCGCCAGCAGCCCTGGGGTGGGGGAGCTGTTTTTT. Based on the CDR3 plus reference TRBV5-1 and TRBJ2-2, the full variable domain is KAGVTQTPRYLIKTRGQQVTLSCSPISGHRSVSWYQQTPGQGLQFLFEYFSETQRNKGNFPGRFSGRQFSNSRSEMNVSTLELGDSALYLCASSPGVGELFFGEGSRLTVL.

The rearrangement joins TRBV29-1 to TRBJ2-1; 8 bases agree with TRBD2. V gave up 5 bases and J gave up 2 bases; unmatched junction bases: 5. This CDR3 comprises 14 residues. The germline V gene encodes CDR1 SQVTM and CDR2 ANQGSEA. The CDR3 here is CSVRAGAPYNEQFF. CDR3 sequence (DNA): TGCAGCGTTAGAGCGGGAGCCCCCTACAATGAGCAGTTCTTC.

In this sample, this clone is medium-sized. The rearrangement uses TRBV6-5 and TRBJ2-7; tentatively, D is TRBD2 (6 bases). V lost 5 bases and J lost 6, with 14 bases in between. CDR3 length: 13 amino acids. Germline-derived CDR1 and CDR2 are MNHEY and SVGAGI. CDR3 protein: CASSLMEGVEQYF. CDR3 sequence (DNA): TGTGCCAGCAGTCTAATGGAGGGAGTCGAGCAGTACTTC.

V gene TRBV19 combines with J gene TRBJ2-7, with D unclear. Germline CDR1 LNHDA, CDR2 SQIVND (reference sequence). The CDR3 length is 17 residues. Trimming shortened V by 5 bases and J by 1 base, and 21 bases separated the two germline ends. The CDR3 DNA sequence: TGTGCCAGTAGTGTAGGCTTGGCAGGCTCCATGTCCTACGAGCAGTACTTC. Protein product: CASSVGLAGSMSYEQYF.

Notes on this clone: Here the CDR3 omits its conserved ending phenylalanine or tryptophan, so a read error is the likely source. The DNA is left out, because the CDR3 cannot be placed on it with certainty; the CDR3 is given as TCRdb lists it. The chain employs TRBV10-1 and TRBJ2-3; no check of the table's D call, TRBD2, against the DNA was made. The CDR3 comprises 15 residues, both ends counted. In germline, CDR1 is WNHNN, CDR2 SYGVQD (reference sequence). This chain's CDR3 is CASSELVAAGGPLSC.

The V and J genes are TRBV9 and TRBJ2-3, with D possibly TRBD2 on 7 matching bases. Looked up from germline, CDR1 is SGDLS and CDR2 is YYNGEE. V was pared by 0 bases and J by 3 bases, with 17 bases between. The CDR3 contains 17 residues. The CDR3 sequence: CASSVDLGGTTTDTQYF. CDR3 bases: TGTGCCAGCAGCGTAGATCTAGGGGGGACTACGACAGATACGCAGTATTTT.

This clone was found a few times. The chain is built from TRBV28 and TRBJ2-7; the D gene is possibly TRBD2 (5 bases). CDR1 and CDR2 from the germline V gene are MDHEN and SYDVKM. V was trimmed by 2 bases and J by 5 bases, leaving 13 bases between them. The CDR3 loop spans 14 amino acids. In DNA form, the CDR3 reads TGTGCCAGCAGTTTAAGCACTAGGTGGGACGAGCAGTACTTC. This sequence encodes CASSLSTRWDEQYF.

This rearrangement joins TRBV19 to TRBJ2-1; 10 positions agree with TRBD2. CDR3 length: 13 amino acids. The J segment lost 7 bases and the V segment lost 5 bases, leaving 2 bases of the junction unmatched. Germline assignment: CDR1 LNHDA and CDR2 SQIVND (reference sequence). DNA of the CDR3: TGTGCCAGTAGTCAGCGGGAGGGGAATGAGCAGTTCTTC. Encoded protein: CASSQREGNEQFF.

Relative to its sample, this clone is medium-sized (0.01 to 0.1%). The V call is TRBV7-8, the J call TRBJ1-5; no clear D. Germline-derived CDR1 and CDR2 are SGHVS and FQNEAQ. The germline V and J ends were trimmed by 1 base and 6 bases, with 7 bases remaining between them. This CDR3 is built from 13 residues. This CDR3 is CASSLVRRQPQHF. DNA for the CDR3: TGTGCCAGCAGCTTAGTTCGGCGTCAGCCCCAGCATTTT.

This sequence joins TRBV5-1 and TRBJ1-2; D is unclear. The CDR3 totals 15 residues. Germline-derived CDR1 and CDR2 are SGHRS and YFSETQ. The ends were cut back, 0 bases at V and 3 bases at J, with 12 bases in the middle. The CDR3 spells CASSLGLTLDYGYTF. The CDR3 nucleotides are TGCGCCAGCAGCTTGGGACTGACGCTAGACTATGGCTACACCTTC. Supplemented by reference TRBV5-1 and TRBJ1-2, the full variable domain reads KAGVTQTPRYLIKTRGQQVTLSCSPISGHRSVSWYQQTPGQGLQFLFEYFSETQRNKGNFPGRFSGRQFSNSRSEMNVSTLELGDSALYLCASSLGLTLDYGYTFGSGTRLTVV.

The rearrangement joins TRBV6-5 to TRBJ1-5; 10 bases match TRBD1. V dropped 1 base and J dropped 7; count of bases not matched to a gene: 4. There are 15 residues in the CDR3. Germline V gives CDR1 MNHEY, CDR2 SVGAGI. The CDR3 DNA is TGTGCCAGCAGTTACTGGACAGGGGGGAACCAGCCCCAGCATTTT. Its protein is CASSYWTGGNQPQHF.

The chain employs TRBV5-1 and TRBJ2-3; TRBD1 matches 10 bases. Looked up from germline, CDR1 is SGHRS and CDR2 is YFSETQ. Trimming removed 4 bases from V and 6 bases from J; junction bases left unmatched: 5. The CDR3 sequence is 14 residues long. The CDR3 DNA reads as TGCGCCAGCAGCCCGGACAGGGGGGCGGATACGCAGTATTTT. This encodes CASSPDRGADTQYF. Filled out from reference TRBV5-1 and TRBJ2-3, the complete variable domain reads KAGVTQTPRYLIKTRGQQVTLSCSPISGHRSVSWYQQTPGQGLQFLFEYFSETQRNKGNFPGRFSGRQFSNSRSEMNVSTLELGDSALYLCASSPDRGADTQYFGPGTRLTVL.

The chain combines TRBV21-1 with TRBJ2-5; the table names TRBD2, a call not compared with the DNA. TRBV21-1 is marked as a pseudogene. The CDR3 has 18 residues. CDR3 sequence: CASSKGFYLTGGKETQYF. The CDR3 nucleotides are TGTGCCAGCAGCAAAGGCTTCTATTTGACCGGGGGGAAAGAGACCCAGTACTTC.

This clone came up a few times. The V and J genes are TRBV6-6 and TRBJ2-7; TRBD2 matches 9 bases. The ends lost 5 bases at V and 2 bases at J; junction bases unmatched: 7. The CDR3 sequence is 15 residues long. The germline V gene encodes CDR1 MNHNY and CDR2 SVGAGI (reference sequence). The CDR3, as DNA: TGTGCCAGCAGTCCTGAGACTAGCGGAACCTACGAGCAGTACTTC. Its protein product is CASSPETSGTYEQYF.

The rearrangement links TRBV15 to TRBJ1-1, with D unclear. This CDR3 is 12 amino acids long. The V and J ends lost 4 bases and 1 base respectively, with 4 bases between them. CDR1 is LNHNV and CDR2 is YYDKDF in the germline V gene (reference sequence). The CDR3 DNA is TGTGCCACCAGCAAGGAGAACACTGAAGCTTTCTTT. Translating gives CATSKENTEAFF.

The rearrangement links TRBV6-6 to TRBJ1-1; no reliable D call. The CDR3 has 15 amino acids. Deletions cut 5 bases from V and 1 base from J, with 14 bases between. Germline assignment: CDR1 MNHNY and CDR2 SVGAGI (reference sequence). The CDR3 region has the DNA TGTGCCAGCAGTAAGCTTGGCAGAAAGAACACTGAAGCTTTCTTT. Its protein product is CASSKLGRKNTEAFF.

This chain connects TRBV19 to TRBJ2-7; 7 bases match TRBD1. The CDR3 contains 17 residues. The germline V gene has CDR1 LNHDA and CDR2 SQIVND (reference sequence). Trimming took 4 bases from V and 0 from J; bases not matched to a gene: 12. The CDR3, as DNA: TGTGCCAGTAGTAGAAACAGGGGCGCGGGCCACTCCTACGAGCAGTACTTC. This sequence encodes CASSRNRGAGHSYEQYF. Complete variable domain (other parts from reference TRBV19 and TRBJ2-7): DGGITQSPKYLFRKEGQNVTLSCEQNLNHDAMYWYRQDPGQGLRLIYYSQIVNDFQKGDIAEGYSVSREKKESFPLTVTSAQKNPTAFYLCASSRNRGAGHSYEQYFGPGTRLTVT.

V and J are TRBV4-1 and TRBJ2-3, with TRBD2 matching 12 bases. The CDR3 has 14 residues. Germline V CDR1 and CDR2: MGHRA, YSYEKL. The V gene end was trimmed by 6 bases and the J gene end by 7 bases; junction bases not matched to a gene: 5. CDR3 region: CASRRLAGVNTQYF. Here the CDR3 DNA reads TGCGCCAGCAGACGACTAGCGGGAGTAAATACGCAGTATTTT.